The 22 T cell receptor beta chains presented below share a single source sample, sequenced in a study of cytomegalovirus exposure and HLA in healthy donors. PCR was performed using 60 Vbeta and 13 Jbeta primers. The table came from immunoSEQ multiplex PCR; TCRdb's copy has only in-frame clones and leaves some out. In the table there are some 150,000 clones, 60% to 85% of which are singletons. Material: PBMCs. The origin of the receptors is a man aged 50-59 years in good health and CMV-seropositive.

The V call is TRBV2, the J call TRBJ2-7, with 10 bases that match TRBD2. J gave up 12 bases and V 6 bases, and 8 bases lay outside the gene matches. Germline CDR1 is SNHLY and CDR2 is FYNNEI. The CDR3 is made up of 12 amino acids. This CDR3 reads CASRVAGGRPYF. Written as DNA, the CDR3 is TGTGCCAGCAGGGTAGCGGGAGGAAGGCCGTACTTC.

CDR3: CASSFRQAGNQPQHF. CDR3 in DNA: TGTGCCAGCAGTTTTCGACAGGCGGGCAATCAGCCCCAGCATTTT. The chain links TRBV28 to TRBJ1-5; maybe TRBD1 (6 bases). Germline-derived CDR1 and CDR2 are MDHEN and SYDVKM. The CDR3 is made up of 15 amino acids. Trimming stripped 3 bases from V and 2 bases from J, with 11 bases between. Supplemented by reference TRBV28 and TRBJ1-5, the full variable domain reads DVKVTQSSRYLVKRTGEKVFLECVQDMDHENMFWYRQDPGLGLRLIYFSYDVKMKEKGDIPEGYSVSREKKERFSLILESASTNQTSMYLCASSFRQAGNQPQHFGDGTRLSIL.

CDR3 protein: CASKKTGGWETEAFF. The CDR3 DNA sequence: TGTGCCAGCAAAAAAACTGGGGGCTGGGAAACTGAAGCTTTCTTT. This sequence joins TRBV6-1 and TRBJ1-1, with TRBD1 as a possible D gene (6 bases). The CDR3 covers 15 residues. V lost 7 bases, J lost 5 bases, and 20 bases lay in between. Germline values: CDR1 MNHNS, CDR2 SASEGT.

Details on this clone: An end of the junction differs from the germline gene, which may be a read error. This chain connects TRBV7-9 to TRBJ2-7, with 11 bases matching TRBD2. The CDR3 consists of 14 residues. CDR1 is SEHNR, CDR2 FQNEAQ, per germline (reference sequence). CDR3 loop: CSSSLLAGDYEQYF. The CDR3 DNA sequence: TGTTCCAGCAGCTTACTAGCGGGAGACTACGAGCAGTACTTC.

The V gene is TRBV2, the J gene TRBJ2-1, with D possibly being TRBD2 (5 bases). Deletions cut 3 bases from V and 4 bases from J, with 7 bases between. From germline, CDR1 is SNHLY and CDR2 FYNNEI. CDR3 length: 13 residues. The CDR3 region has the DNA TGTGCCAGCAGTGACGCGGGTTACAATGAGCAGTTCTTC. This sequence encodes CASSDAGYNEQFF.

The chain recombines TRBV29-1 with TRBJ1-1; the D gene is possibly TRBD1 (6 bases). With 7 bases removed from V and 1 base from J, the gap between germline ends came to 10 bases. Germline V lookup: CDR1 SQVTM, CDR2 ANQGSEA. This CDR3 has 12 amino acids. The CDR3 reads CSAGQRNTEAFF. The CDR3 coding sequence is TGCAGCGCCGGACAGAGGAACACTGAAGCTTTCTTT.

V and J are TRBV27 and TRBJ2-3, with 7 bases lining up with TRBD2. CDR1 and CDR2 (germline): MNHEY, SMNVEV (reference sequence). The CDR3 loop spans 15 amino acids. V shed 5 bases, J shed 0 bases, and the junction held 5 bases outside the gene matches. The CDR3 loop reads CASSGLAGSTDTQYF. The CDR3 DNA is TGTGCCAGCAGTGGCTTAGCGGGCAGCACAGATACGCAGTATTTT.

The genes are TRBV30 and TRBJ1-5; D uncertain. In germline, CDR1 is GTSNPN, CDR2 SVGIG (reference sequence). The CDR3 runs to 13 residues. V gave up 4 bases and J gave up 2 bases, with 9 bases separating them. CDR3 bases: TGTGCCTGGAACAACAGAGGCAATCAGCCCCAGCATTTT. It translates to CAWNNRGNQPQHF.

The chain links TRBV5-4 to TRBJ2-1; a weak D match, TRBD1 (5 bases). The CDR3 runs 13 residues. V was cut by 0 bases and J by 6 bases, with 7 bases left in between. The germline V gene has CDR1 SGHNT and CDR2 YYREEE (reference sequence). This chain's CDR3 is CASSLEQGNEQFF. In nucleotides, the CDR3 is TGTGCCAGCAGCTTGGAGCAGGGCAATGAGCAGTTCTTC.

V and J are TRBV2 and TRBJ2-5; weak D call: TRBD1 (6 bases). The CDR3 runs 14 residues. V was trimmed by 9 bases and J by 0 bases, leaving 14 bases between them. CDR1 and CDR2 from the germline V gene are SNHLY and FYNNEI. The CDR3 here is CASPTGIDQETQYF. The CDR3 DNA reads as TGTGCCAGTCCCACAGGGATCGACCAAGAGACCCAGTACTTC.

The chain is built from TRBV6-6 and TRBJ2-1; unclear D gene. This CDR3 has 11 amino acids. Germline V lookup: CDR1 MNHNY, CDR2 SVGAGI (reference sequence). V lost 6 bases, J lost 4 bases, and 4 bases lay in between. The CDR3 loop reads CASSPYNEQFF. CDR3 coding DNA: TGTGCCAGCAGCCCGTACAATGAGCAGTTCTTC.

The V call is TRBV2, the J call TRBJ2-7, with a weak D call TRBD1 (5 bases). CDR3 length: 14 residues. Trimming took 2 bases from V and 7 from J, leaving 15 bases between them. Germline V gene data show CDR1 as SNHLY and CDR2 as FYNNEI. The CDR3 DNA sequence: TGTGCCAGCAGTGAAAACATAGGGGTCGAAGAGCAGTACTTC. This encodes CASSENIGVEEQYF. Supplemented by reference TRBV2 and TRBJ2-7, the full variable domain reads EPEVTQTPSHQVTQMGQEVILRCVPISNHLYFYWYRQILGQKVEFLVSFYNNEISEKSEIFDDQFSVERPDGSNFTLKIRSTKLEDSAMYFCASSENIGVEEQYFGPGTRLTVT.

The V call is TRBV30, the J call TRBJ2-1; D is possibly TRBD1 (6 bases). The CDR3 has 14 amino acids. V was trimmed by 2 bases and J by 4 bases, leaving 12 bases between them. From germline, CDR1 is GTSNPN and CDR2 SVGIG (reference sequence). DNA for the CDR3: TGTGCCTGGAGTACAGGGCTACCTTACAATGAGCAGTTCTTC. Translation gives CAWSTGLPYNEQFF.

V is TRBV30 and J is TRBJ1-2; D remains ambiguous. Germline CDR1 and CDR2: GTSNPN and SVGIG (reference sequence). This CDR3 is built from 15 residues. With 0 bases removed from V and 0 bases from J, the gap between germline ends came to 11 bases. In nucleotides, the CDR3 is TGTGCCTGGAGTGTCGCGGTAACTCCTAACTATGGCTACACCTTC. Amino acids: CAWSVAVTPNYGYTF. Full variable domain (outside the CDR3, taken from reference TRBV30 and TRBJ1-2): SQTIHQWPATLVQPVGSPLSLECTVEGTSNPNLYWYRQAAGRGLQLLFYSVGIGQISSEVPQNLSASRPQDRQFILSSKKLLLSDSGFYLCAWSVAVTPNYGYTFGSGTRLTVV.

This chain joins TRBV6-1 and TRBJ1-1; TRBD1 matches at 8 bases. V shed 7 bases, J shed 1 base, and the junction held 5 bases outside the gene matches. Germline V gene sequence: CDR1 MNHNS, CDR2 SASEGT. The CDR3 spans 14 residues. The CDR3, as DNA: TGTGCCAGCACAGGGGGCCCCGGGAACACTGAAGCTTTCTTT. Translating it yields CASTGGPGNTEAFF.

V and J are TRBV14 and TRBJ1-1, with 7 positions matching TRBD1. Looked up from germline, CDR1 is SGHDN and CDR2 is FVKESK. This CDR3 has 12 residues. The V gene end was trimmed by 4 bases and the J gene end by 9 bases; junction bases not matched to a gene: 5. The CDR3, as DNA: TGTGCCAGCAGCCCTGGGACAGTTCAAGCTTTCTTT. It yields the protein CASSPGTVQAFF.

The chain has TRBV14 and TRBJ2-2; D is unresolved. The length of the CDR3 is 13 residues. Trimming removed 4 bases from V and 5 bases from J, with 8 bases in between. Germline V lookup: CDR1 SGHDN, CDR2 FVKESK. Here the CDR3 reads CASSLELTGELFF. As DNA, the CDR3 is TGTGCCAGCAGCCTTGAGCTGACCGGGGAGCTGTTTTTT. The whole variable domain, filled in from reference TRBV14 and TRBJ2-2, reads EAGVTQFPSHSVIEKGQTVTLRCDPISGHDNLYWYRRVMGKEIKFLLHFVKESKQDESGMPNNRFLAERTGGTYSTLKVQPAELEDSGVYFCASSLELTGELFFGEGSRLTVL.

For this clone: In the same sample, other DNA sequences code for this CDR3. The chain couples TRBV12-1 to TRBJ2-5; the table assigns TRBD1, which was not confirmed against the DNA. TRBV12-1 is flagged as a pseudogene. CDR3 length: 15 residues. The CDR3 DNA reads as TGTGCCAGCAGCTTCGGTGGACAGTACCAAGAGACCCAGTACTTC. Translated, it gives CASSFGGQYQETQYF.

The V and J genes are TRBV27 and TRBJ1-2; TRBD1 matches 8 bases. This CDR3 is 16 amino acids long. The J segment lost 4 bases and the V segment lost 4 bases, leaving 11 bases of the junction unmatched. Germline CDR1 and CDR2: MNHEY and SMNVEV (reference sequence). The CDR3 region is CASSSYSGTGAYGYTF. The CDR3 bases are TGTGCCAGCAGTTCCTACTCCGGGACAGGAGCCTATGGCTACACCTTC.

This chain uses TRBV5-1 with TRBJ2-5; tentative D call: TRBD1 (5 bases). The germline V gene encodes CDR1 SGHRS and CDR2 YFSETQ. The CDR3 contains 15 residues. The V end lost 2 bases, the J end lost 3 bases, and 14 bases lay between the germline ends. CDR3 residues: CASSFLGRREETQYF. The CDR3 DNA is TGCGCCAGCAGCTTCCTGGGGCGCAGGGAAGAGACCCAGTACTTC. The variable domain in full, completed from reference TRBV5-1 and TRBJ2-5, reads KAGVTQTPRYLIKTRGQQVTLSCSPISGHRSVSWYQQTPGQGLQFLFEYFSETQRNKGNFPGRFSGRQFSNSRSEMNVSTLELGDSALYLCASSFLGRREETQYFGPGTRLLVL.

V and J are TRBV6-1 and TRBJ2-7; a weak D match, TRBD1 (7 bases). V was pared by 5 bases and J by 2 bases, with 13 bases between. CDR1 MNHNS and CDR2 SASEGT come from the germline V gene. CDR3 size: 14 residues. CDR3 sequence reads: CASSPTGEAYEQYF. The CDR3, as DNA: TGTGCCAGCAGTCCCACAGGGGAGGCCTACGAGCAGTACTTC.

V and J are TRBV27 and TRBJ2-7; 10 positions agree with TRBD1. Unmatched junction bases numbered 6, after V lost 7 bases and J lost 6 bases. The CDR3 is 13 amino acids. CDR1 and CDR2 from the germline V gene are MNHEY and SMNVEV (reference sequence). The CDR3 region has the DNA TGTGCCAGCAAGGGGGACAGGGGTTTCGAGCAGTACTTC. As protein: CASKGDRGFEQYF.